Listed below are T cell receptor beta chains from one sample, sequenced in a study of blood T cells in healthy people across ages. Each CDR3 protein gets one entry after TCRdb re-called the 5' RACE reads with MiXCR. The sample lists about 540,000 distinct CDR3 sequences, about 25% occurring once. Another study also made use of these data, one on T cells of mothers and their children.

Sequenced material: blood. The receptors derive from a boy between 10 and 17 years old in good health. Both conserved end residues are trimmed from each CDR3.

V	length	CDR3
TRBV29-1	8	SPYTDTQY
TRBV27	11	ASSLSERYEQY
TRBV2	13	ASSGQETYQETQY
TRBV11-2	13	ASSLLAGTGDGYT
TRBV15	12	ATSKGRQPGGYT
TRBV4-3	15	ASSQDHVGDWNTEAF
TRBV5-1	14	ASSRFEDREYNEQF
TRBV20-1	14	SARDPPHKIQETQY
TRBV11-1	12	ASSNTLASSEQF
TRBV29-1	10	SVHRGVTEAF
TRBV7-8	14	ASSRKRADSYNEQF
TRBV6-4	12	ASSTNSGANVLT
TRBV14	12	ASSLLAGDGEQF
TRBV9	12	ASSVGQGPYGYT
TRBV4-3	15	ASSFRQGGSPRDIQY
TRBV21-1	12	ASSKDRDLETQY
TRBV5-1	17	ASSLTGTSVLRGTDTQY
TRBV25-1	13	ASSQLAGWSETQY
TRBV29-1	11	SVSGRSSYEQY
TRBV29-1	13	SVLRQPSGSYEQY
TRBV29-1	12	SVMGGQGYNEQF
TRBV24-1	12	ATSDLNPLGEQF
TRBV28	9	AAQGGGEQY
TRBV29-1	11	SDYRVNTGELF
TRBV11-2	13	ASSDYRGRGNIQY
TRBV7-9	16	ASSSRDRGLWTNEKLF
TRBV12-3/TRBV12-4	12	ASSSTTSGEIYV
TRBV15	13	ATSRVTGGSDTQY
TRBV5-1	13	ASSLGQGRKETQY
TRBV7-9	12	ARETHPGANVLT
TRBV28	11	ASSLGGGLEQF
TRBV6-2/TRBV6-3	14	ASSLQDGHSNQPQH
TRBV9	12	ASGVETVTDTQY
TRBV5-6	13	ASSLNLVKGNEQF
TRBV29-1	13	SGSGGRSPVDEQF
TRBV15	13	ATSDSGVSTDTQY
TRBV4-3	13	ASSQNRDREDEAF
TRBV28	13	ASRRGLAGTGELF
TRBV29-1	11	SVPGPNTGELF
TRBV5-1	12	ASSKTSGANVLT
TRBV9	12	ASSLGGHSGEQY
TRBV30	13	AWEEGLSSYNEQF
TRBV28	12	ASSNRNSGNTIY
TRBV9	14	ASSFTEQGSTDTQY
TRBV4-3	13	ASSQDRDRGSEQY
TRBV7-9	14	ASSPARDRGLYEQY